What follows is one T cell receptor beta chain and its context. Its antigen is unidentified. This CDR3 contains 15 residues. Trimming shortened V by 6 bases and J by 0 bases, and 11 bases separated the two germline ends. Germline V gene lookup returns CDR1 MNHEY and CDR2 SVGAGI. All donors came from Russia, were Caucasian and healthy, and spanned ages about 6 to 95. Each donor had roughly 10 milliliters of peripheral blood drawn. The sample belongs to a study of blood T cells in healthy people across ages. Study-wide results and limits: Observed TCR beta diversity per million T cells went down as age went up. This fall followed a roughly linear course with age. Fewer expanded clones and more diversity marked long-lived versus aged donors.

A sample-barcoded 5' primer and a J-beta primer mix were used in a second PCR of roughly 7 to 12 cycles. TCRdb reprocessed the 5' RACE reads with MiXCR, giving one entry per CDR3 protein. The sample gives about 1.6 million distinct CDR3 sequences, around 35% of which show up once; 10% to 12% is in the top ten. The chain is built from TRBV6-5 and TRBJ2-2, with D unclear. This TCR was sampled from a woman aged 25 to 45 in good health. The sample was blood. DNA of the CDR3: TGTGCCAGCAGCCTTTACGTCTCGAACACCGGGGAGCTGTTTTTT. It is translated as CASSLYVSNTGELFF.